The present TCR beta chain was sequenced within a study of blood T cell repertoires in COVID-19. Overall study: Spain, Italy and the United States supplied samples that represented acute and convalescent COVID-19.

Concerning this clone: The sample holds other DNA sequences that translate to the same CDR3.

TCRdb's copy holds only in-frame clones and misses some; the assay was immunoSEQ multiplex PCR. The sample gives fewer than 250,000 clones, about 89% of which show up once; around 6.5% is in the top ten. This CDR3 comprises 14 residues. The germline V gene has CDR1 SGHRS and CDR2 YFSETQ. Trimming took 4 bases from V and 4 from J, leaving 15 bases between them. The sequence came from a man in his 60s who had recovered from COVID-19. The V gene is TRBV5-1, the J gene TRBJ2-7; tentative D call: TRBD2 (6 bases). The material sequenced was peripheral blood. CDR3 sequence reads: CASSLGTGLYEQYF. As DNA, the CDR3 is TGCGCCAGCAGCCTCGGGACGGGACTTTACGAGCAGTACTTC.